The entry below describes one TCR beta chain. Libraries were prepared by immunoSEQ multiplex PCR; TCRdb keeps only in-frame clonotypes and omits some of them. The repertoire consists of about 130,000 clones, with more than 75% occurring once and the leading ten covering around 1.7%. The data stem from a study of control samples from healthy donors and cancer patients. Trimming left V 3 bases short and J 6 bases short, with 11 bases between. Per germline, CDR1 SQVTM and CDR2 ANQGSEA. The CDR3 is 12 residues long. V is TRBV29-1 and J is TRBJ1-1; maybe TRBD1 (5 bases). Sequenced material: blood. This receptor was obtained from a man younger than 30 in good health. This chain's CDR3 is CSVEGPDPEAFF. In DNA, the CDR3 is TGCAGCGTTGAGGGACCGGACCCTGAAGCTTTCTTT. Looking up the rest from reference TRBV29-1 and TRBJ1-1 gives the full variable domain: SAVISQKPSRDICQRGTSLTIQCQVDSQVTMMFWYRQQPGQSLTLIATANQGSEATYESGFVIDKFPISRPNLTFSTLTVSNMSPEDSSIYLCSVEGPDPEAFFGQGTRLTVV.